The clone carrying this T cell receptor beta chain occurred many times. Its antigen is still unknown. The data stem from a study of CD8+CD57+ T cells in acquired aplastic anemia. This CDR3 region has 14 residues. V shed 1 base, J shed 2 bases, and the junction held 0 bases outside the gene matches. The germline V gene encodes CDR1 LGHDT and CDR2 YNNKEL (reference sequence). Study-wide results and limits: No significant difference in CD8+ Simpson's diversity was found between patients and controls.

Profiles of TCR beta VDJ and CDR3 were generated from a genomic DNA template. TCRdb independently ran MiXCR on the reads; one entry per CDR3 protein. The table includes about 220,000 distinct CDR3 sequences, more than 45% detected once. An expansion of CD8+CD57+ cells by flow cytometry had been shown in patients chosen for sequencing. All patients had severe acquired aplastic anemia. The sequence was obtained from a human donor with aplastic anemia. V gene TRBV3-1 combines with J gene TRBJ2-5; TRBD2 aligns across 8 bases. Sequencing input: sorted CD4+, CD8+, or CD8+CD57+ T cells (not recorded which) from PBMCs. The CDR3 sequence is CASSQAGGQETQYF. The DNA for the CDR3 is TGTGCCAGCAGCCAAGCGGGGGGGCAAGAGACCCAGTACTTC.